The 19 T cell receptor beta chains in this list originate from one sample, sequenced in a study of shared clonotypes between healthy human individuals (TCRdb year 2020). Receptors were amplified or captured by the immunoSEQ multiplex PCR assay. TCRdb retrieved this table from immuneACCESS and kept in-frame rearrangements only. Not all clones are present; in checked studies, unresolved V genes account for under half, and no reason is known for the remainder. For this sample the table gives some 900,000 clones, of which about 80% were detected only once. Jointly, the top ten make up approximately 1.5% of the sample. Source material: memory CD4+ T cells sorted from blood. According to the study, the label for this sample's cell subset or site signals: CD45RA-negative fraction. These receptor sequences come from a man younger than 35 in good health.

The J gene is TRBJ1-1, the V gene TRBV7-9, with 8 positions matching TRBD1. The V segment lost 4 bases and the J segment 4 bases; nucleotides outside the gene matches: 5. Germline V gene lookup returns CDR1 SEHNR and CDR2 FQNEAQ (reference sequence). This CDR3 region has 14 residues. This CDR3 is CASSSTDRATEAFF. In nucleotides, the CDR3 is TGTGCCAGCAGCTCTACGGACAGGGCCACTGAAGCTTTCTTT.

The chain recombines TRBV7-9 with TRBJ2-2; 10 nucleotides match TRBD1. Germline V gene lookup returns CDR1 SEHNR and CDR2 FQNEAQ (reference sequence). The CDR3 is 16 amino acids. With V trimmed by 5 bases and J by 5 bases, 8 bases remained unmatched. This CDR3 reads CASSLTGGGGTGELFF. CDR3 in DNA: TGTGCCAGCAGCCTGACAGGGGGCGGCGGTACCGGGGAGCTGTTTTTT.

The chain employs TRBV10-1 and TRBJ2-3, with no clear D. The V end lost 4 bases, the J end lost 2 bases, and 7 bases lay between the germline ends. The CDR3 covers 13 residues. Germline CDR1 WNHNN, CDR2 SYGVQD (reference sequence). The CDR3 DNA reads TGCGCCAGCAGTGGGGATTACACAGATACGCAGTATTTT. Amino acid sequence: CASSGDYTDTQYF.

V gene TRBV18 combines with J gene TRBJ1-1; 8 bases are shared with TRBD1. J gave up 5 bases and V 0 bases, and 5 bases lay outside the gene matches. The germline V gene encodes CDR1 KGHSH and CDR2 LQKENI. The length of the CDR3 is 15 residues. This CDR3 reads CASSPPGGQVTEAFF. CDR3 bases: TGTGCCAGCTCACCACCTGGGGGACAGGTAACTGAAGCTTTCTTT.

The rearrangement joins TRBV19 to TRBJ2-7, with 13 nucleotides matching TRBD2. CDR3 length equals 16 residues. The germline gives CDR1 LNHDA, CDR2 SQIVND (reference sequence). V lost 3 bases to trimming and J lost 3 bases; unmatched junction nucleotides: 5. CDR3 bases: TGTGCCAGTAGTATTGGGACTAGCGGGGCCTACTACGAGCAGTACTTC. It encodes CASSIGTSGAYYEQYF.

This sequence joins TRBV30 and TRBJ1-1; D gene uncertain. Germline CDR1 and CDR2: GTSNPN and SVGIG (reference sequence). V dropped 3 bases and J dropped 8 bases, with 16 bases sitting between them. This CDR3 is 13 amino acids long. CDR3 sequence (DNA): TGTGCCTGGAGACAGACCGGACCGAACGAAGCTTTCTTT. The encoded protein is CAWRQTGPNEAFF. Based on the CDR3 plus reference TRBV30 and TRBJ1-1, the full variable domain is SQTIHQWPATLVQPVGSPLSLECTVEGTSNPNLYWYRQAAGRGLQLLFYSVGIGQISSEVPQNLSASRPQDRQFILSSKKLLLSDSGFYLCAWRQTGPNEAFFGQGTRLTVV.

The V and J genes are TRBV6-1 and TRBJ2-5, with 12 bases lining up with TRBD2. Per germline, CDR1 MNHNS and CDR2 SASEGT. The J segment lost 7 bases and the V segment lost 2 bases, leaving 17 bases of the junction unmatched. This CDR3 region has 19 residues. CDR3 in amino acids: CASSETGTSGSPYASTQYF. In DNA, the CDR3 is TGTGCCAGCAGTGAAACCGGGACTAGCGGGTCCCCCTACGCCTCGACCCAGTACTTC.

The chain links TRBV7-6 to TRBJ2-5; 8 nucleotides agree with TRBD1. Trimming took 4 bases from V and 11 from J; bases not matched to a gene: 18. This CDR3 has 16 residues. Germline V CDR1 and CDR2: SGHVS, FNYEAQ. The CDR3, as DNA: TGTGCCAGCAGCTCAACCCGAGGCGCAGGGGGCGCGAAGCAGTACTTC. Translated: CASSSTRGAGGAKQYF.

The J gene is TRBJ2-7, the V gene TRBV4-2; D is unresolved. Trimming pared 0 bases from V and 7 bases from J, leaving 13 bases between. The germline CDR1 and CDR2 sequences are LGHNA and YNFKEQ. The CDR3 has 14 residues. CDR3 coding DNA: TGTGCCAGCAGCCAAGACACCGACTCTAAAGAGCAGTACTTC. Encoded protein: CASSQDTDSKEQYF.

This clone was detected a few times. In DNA form, the CDR3 reads TGTGCCAGCCAGTCTCATGGACAGGGCAGGGGAGCTTTCTTT. Translation gives CASQSHGQGRGAFF. The genes are TRBV6-5 and TRBJ1-1, with 8 bases aligning to TRBD1. This CDR3 region has 14 residues. Germline V CDR1 and CDR2: MNHEY, SVGAGI. After removal of 8 bases from V and 10 bases from J, the junction contained 15 bases not matched to a gene.

There are a few counts of this clone. This could be a read error, since a much larger clone is one nucleotide away. The chain is built from TRBV5-6 and TRBJ2-7; no firm D call. Trimming cost V 2 bases and J 4 bases, with 1 base left between them. Germline V gives CDR1 SGHDT, CDR2 YYEEEE. The CDR3 contains 10 residues. This chain's CDR3 is CASSFYEQYF. The CDR3 DNA is TGTGCCAGCAGCTTTTACGAGCAGTACTTC.

The chain has TRBV10-1 and TRBJ1-3; D gene ambiguous. This CDR3 is built from 14 residues. Germline V gene sequence: CDR1 WNHNN, CDR2 SYGVQD (reference sequence). The V end lost 6 bases, the J end lost 2 bases, and 11 bases lay between the germline ends. Written as DNA, the CDR3 is TGCGCCAGCAGAAGGGCCGGGACTGGAAACACCATATATTTT. Amino acid sequence: CASRRAGTGNTIYF.

The rearrangement uses TRBV9 and TRBJ2-1; no clear D gene. CDR3 length equals 14 residues. Germline V gives CDR1 SGDLS, CDR2 YYNGEE. The V end was cut by 0 bases, the J end by 7 bases, with 11 bases between. The CDR3 here is CASSVADRTNEQFF. The CDR3, as DNA: TGTGCCAGCAGCGTAGCCGACCGGACGAATGAGCAGTTCTTC.

The chain recombines TRBV7-8 with TRBJ2-5; 10 nucleotides align to TRBD2. This CDR3 has 17 residues. Trimming took 1 base from V and 3 from J; bases not matched to a gene: 8. CDR1 and CDR2 (germline): SGHVS, FQNEAQ. The CDR3 is CASSLGGRTSGKETQYF. CDR3 coding DNA: TGTGCCAGCAGCTTAGGGGGGAGGACTAGCGGTAAAGAGACCCAGTACTTC.

The chain joins TRBV30 to TRBJ2-7; D may match TRBD1 or TRBD2 (5 bases each). Trimming took 0 bases from V and 3 from J, leaving 18 bases between them. Germline CDR1 reads GTSNPN; CDR2 reads SVGIG (reference sequence). This CDR3 contains 16 residues. The chain's CDR3 is CAWSVPRDRGYYEQYF. CDR3 in DNA: TGTGCCTGGAGTGTACCAAGGGACCGAGGATACTACGAGCAGTACTTC.

There are a few counts of this clone. One base away lies a much larger clone, so this may be a sequencing read error. Other DNA sequences within the sample encode an identical CDR3. The rearrangement joins TRBV5-4 to TRBJ1-1; D gene uncertain. The germline V and J ends were trimmed by 0 bases and 1 base, with 4 bases remaining between them. Germline V gene lookup returns CDR1 SGHNT and CDR2 YYREEE (reference sequence). The CDR3 consists of 13 residues. The CDR3 protein is CASSLEQNTEAFF. The CDR3 nucleotides read TGTGCCAGCAGCTTGGAACAGAACACTGAAGCTTTCTTT.

This clone occurred a few times. The V and J genes are TRBV5-4 and TRBJ2-7; 9 nucleotides match TRBD2. The CDR3 extends over 16 amino acids. Per the germline V gene, CDR1 is SGHNT and CDR2 is YYREEE (reference sequence). V lost 4 bases, J lost 11 bases, and 19 bases stayed unmatched. In nucleotides, the CDR3 is TGTGCCAGCAGCCGCTCAGCTAGCGGGGAAGGGAAAGGGGAGTACTTC. It yields the protein CASSRSASGEGKGEYF.

The J gene is TRBJ2-2, the V gene TRBV4-3, with TRBD2 matching 14 bases. Losses at the gene ends were 3 bases for V and 8 bases for J; bases not matched to a gene: 5. Germline CDR1 LGHNA, CDR2 YSLEER. This CDR3 has 16 residues. CDR3 amino acids: CASSQGTSGSRGELFF. CDR3 sequence (DNA): TGCGCCAGCAGCCAGGGGACTAGCGGGAGTCGGGGGGAGCTGTTTTTT.

This clone is a singleton in its sample. V is TRBV4-3 and J is TRBJ2-2, with D maybe TRBD1 (5 bases). The CDR3 is 15 residues long. Germline-derived CDR1 and CDR2 are LGHNA and YSLEER. Trimming took 1 base from V and 4 from J, leaving 10 bases between them. The CDR3 is CASSQVAGSTGELFF. CDR3 DNA sequence: TGCGCCAGCAGCCAAGTTGCAGGGTCCACCGGGGAGCTGTTTTTT.